This TCR beta chain was sequenced for a study of T cells after yellow fever vaccination. As for this clonotype: Its antigen is undetermined.

By 5'RACE template switching, TCR cDNA was produced, with a universal primer site and UMIs added in the process. TCRdb reanalysed the 5' RACE reads using MiXCR and keeps one entry per CDR3 protein. The repertoire holds 95,000 to 150,000 distinct CDR3 sequences, roughly 15% seen once, with around 40% in the top ten. Broader study findings: Booster samples showed a return of most primary-vaccination clones (around 96% CD4, 88% CD8).

J was trimmed by 6 bases and V by 0 bases; bases with no gene match: 9. Germline V gene data show CDR1 as KGHDR and CDR2 as SFDVKD. CDR3 length: 17 amino acids. The clonotype comes from a man aged 18 to 30 who received the YFV17D yellow fever vaccine. The chain has TRBV24-1 and TRBJ2-4, with TRBD2 identical over 8 bases. The specimen comprised CD8+ T cells sorted from PBMCs, sampled 5 days after the yellow fever booster vaccination. The CDR3 nucleotides read TGTGCCACCAGTGATTTGCGGGGGGGTGGCCAAGGAAACATTCAGTACTTC. Amino acid sequence: CATSDLRGGGQGNIQYF.